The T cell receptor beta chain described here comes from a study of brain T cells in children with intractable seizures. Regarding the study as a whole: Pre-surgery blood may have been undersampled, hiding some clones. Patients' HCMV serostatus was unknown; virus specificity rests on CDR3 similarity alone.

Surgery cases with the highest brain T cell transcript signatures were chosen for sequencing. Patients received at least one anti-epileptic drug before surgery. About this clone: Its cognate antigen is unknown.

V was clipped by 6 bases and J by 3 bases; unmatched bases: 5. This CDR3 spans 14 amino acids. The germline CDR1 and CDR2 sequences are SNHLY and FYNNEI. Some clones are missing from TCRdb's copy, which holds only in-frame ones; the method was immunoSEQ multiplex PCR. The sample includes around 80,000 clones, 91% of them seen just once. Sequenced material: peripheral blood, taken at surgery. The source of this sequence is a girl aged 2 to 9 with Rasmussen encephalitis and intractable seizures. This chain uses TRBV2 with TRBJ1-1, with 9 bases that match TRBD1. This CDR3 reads CASRDRGWYTEAFF. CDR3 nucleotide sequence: TGTGCCAGCAGGGACAGGGGATGGTACACTGAAGCTTTCTTT.